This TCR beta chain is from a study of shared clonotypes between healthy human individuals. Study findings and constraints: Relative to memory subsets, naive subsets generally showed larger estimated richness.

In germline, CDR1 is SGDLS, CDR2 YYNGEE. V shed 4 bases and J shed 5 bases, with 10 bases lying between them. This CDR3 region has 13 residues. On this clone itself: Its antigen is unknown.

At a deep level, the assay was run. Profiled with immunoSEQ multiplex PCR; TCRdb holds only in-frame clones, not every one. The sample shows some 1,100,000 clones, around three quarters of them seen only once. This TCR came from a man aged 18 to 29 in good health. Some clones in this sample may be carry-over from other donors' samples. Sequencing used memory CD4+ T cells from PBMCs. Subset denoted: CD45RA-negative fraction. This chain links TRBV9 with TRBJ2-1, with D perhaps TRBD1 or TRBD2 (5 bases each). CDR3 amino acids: CASSPGTHNEQFF. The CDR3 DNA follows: TGTGCCAGCAGCCCAGGGACGCACAATGAGCAGTTCTTC.